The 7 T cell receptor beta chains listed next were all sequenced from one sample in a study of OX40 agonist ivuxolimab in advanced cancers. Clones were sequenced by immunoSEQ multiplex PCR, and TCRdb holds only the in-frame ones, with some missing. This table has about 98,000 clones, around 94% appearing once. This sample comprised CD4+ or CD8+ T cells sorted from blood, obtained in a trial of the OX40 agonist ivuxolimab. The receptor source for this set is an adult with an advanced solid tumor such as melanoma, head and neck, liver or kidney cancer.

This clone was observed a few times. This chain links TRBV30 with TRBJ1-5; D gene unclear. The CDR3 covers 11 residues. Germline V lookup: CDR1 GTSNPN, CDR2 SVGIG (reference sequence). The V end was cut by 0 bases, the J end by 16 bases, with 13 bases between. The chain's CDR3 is CAWSVGGWQHF. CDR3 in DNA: TGTGCCTGGAGTGTAGGTGGATGGCAACATTTT.

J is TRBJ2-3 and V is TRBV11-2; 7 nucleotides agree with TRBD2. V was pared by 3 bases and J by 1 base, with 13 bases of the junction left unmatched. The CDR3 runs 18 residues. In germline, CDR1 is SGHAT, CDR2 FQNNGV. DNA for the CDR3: TGTGCCAGCAGCTTGGACGGGAGGTTTTACTCGGGCACAGATACGCAGTATTTT. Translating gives CASSLDGRFYSGTDTQYF.

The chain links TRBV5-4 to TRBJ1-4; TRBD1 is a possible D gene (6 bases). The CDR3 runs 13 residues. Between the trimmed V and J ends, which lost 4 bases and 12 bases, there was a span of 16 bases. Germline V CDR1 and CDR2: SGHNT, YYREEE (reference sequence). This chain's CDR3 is CASSGPGQSELFF. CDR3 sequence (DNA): TGTGCCAGCAGCGGGCCTGGACAGTCGGAACTGTTTTTT.

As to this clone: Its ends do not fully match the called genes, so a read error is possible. CDR3 nucleotides: TGCGCCAGCAGGTTGGGGCCGACATGGGCAGATACGCAGTATTTT. Translated: CASRLGPTWADTQYF. This chain joins TRBV5-1 and TRBJ2-3, with D possibly being TRBD1 (5 bases). The V gene's germline CDR1 is SGHRS and CDR2 YFSETQ. This CDR3 spans 15 amino acids.

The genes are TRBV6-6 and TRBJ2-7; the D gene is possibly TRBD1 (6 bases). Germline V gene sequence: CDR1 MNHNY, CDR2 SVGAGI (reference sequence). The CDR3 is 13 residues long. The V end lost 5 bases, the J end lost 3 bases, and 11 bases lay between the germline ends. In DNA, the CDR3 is TGTGCCAGCAGTGGTGCAGGGGTCTACGAGCAGTACTTC. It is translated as CASSGAGVYEQYF.

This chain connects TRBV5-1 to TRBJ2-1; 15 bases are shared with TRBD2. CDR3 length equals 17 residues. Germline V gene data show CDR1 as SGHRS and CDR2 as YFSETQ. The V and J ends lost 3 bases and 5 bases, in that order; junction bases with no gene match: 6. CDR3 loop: CASSSGLAGGTNNEQFF. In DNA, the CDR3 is TGCGCCAGCAGCTCGGGACTAGCGGGAGGCACAAACAATGAGCAGTTCTTC. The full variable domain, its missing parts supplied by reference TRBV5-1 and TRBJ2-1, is KAGVTQTPRYLIKTRGQQVTLSCSPISGHRSVSWYQQTPGQGLQFLFEYFSETQRNKGNFPGRFSGRQFSNSRSEMNVSTLELGDSALYLCASSSGLAGGTNNEQFFGPGTRLTVL.

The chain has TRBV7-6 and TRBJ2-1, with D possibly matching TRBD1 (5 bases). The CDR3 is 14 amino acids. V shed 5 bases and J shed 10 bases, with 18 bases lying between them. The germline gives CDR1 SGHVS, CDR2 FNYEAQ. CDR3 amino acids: CASSQGTGRREQFF. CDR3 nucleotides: TGTGCCAGCAGCCAGGGCACAGGACGACGGGAGCAGTTCTTC.